This T cell receptor beta chain was recovered during a study of cytomegalovirus exposure and HLA in healthy donors. The wider study: Among a few hundred genotyped donors, more than 65% fell in the Caucasian-associated ancestry cluster.

Broader study findings: After further analysis at a later stage, 15,000 to 20,000 TCR beta sequences were associated with HLA alleles at 0.05 false discovery rate. Later analysis demonstrated an association between a missense DCLRE1C variant and TCR beta V- and J-gene trimming.

No CMV serostatus entry exists for this donor. The primer mix had 60 Vbeta and 13 Jbeta primers. Sequencing used immunoSEQ multiplex PCR; TCRdb keeps in-frame clones, though not all of them. The sample has about 130,000 clones, over 50% seen once; the top ten hold about 1.5%. As for this clone: Its antigen remains unidentified.

Trimming took off 7 bases at V and 2 bases at J, with 10 bases between the two ends. CDR1 MNHEY and CDR2 SVGAGI come from the germline V gene. The CDR3 contains 13 residues. The chain links TRBV6-5 to TRBJ2-3, with D possibly being TRBD1 (6 bases). This TCR was recovered from a human donor in good health. Specimen: PBMCs. The DNA for the CDR3 is TGTGCCAGCACGCGGACAGTCACAGATACGCAGTATTTT. This gives the protein CASTRTVTDTQYF.